The rows below give T cell receptor beta chains drawn from one sample of a study of CD8 T cells in Susac syndrome. MiXCR, run by TCRdb on the immunoSEQ multiplex PCR reads, gives a single entry per CDR3 protein. This repertoire shows over 80,000 distinct CDR3 sequences, over 85% found once; its top ten account for 0.25% to 0.4%. Material: CD8+ T cells from PBMCs. These receptors all come from a human donor in good health. The CDR3 runs from the conserved cysteine through the conserved F or W. A D gene is named only where the DNA matches it firmly. Rows give clone size only sometimes, using once, few, many, or a class for an expanded clone.

cdr3_aa,cdr3_nt,cdr3_length,d_call,j_call,v_call,clone_size
CATGNTDTQYF,TGTGCCACCGGAAACACAGATACGCAGTATTTT,11,-,TRBJ2-3,TRBV12-3/TRBV12-4,-
CASSLGWGTDTQYF,TGTGCCAGCAGCTTGGGCTGGGGCACAGATACGCAGTATTTT,14,-,TRBJ2-3,TRBV7-6,once
CASSLVGGADTQYF,TGTGCCAGCAGCTTGGTGGGTGGCGCAGATACGCAGTATTTT,14,-,TRBJ2-3,TRBV5-4,-
CSVVFRGEPDEKLFF,TGCAGCGTTGTGTTCAGGGGCGAGCCGGATGAAAAACTGTTTTTT,15,-,TRBJ1-4,TRBV29-1,-
CASSSGTPSQYF,TGTGCCAGCAGTTCCGGGACTCCCTCACAGTATTTT,12,-,TRBJ2-3,TRBV12-3/TRBV12-4,-
CASRLGQPQHF,TGTGCCAGCCGACTAGGTCAGCCCCAGCATTTT,11,-,TRBJ1-5,TRBV27,-
CAISESDRDLRQPQHF,TGTGCCATCAGTGAGTCGGACAGGGACCTAAGGCAGCCCCAGCATTTT,16,TRBD1,TRBJ1-5,TRBV10-3,-
CASSSMNTEAFF,TGTGCCAGCAGTTCCATGAACACTGAAGCTTTCTTT,12,-,TRBJ1-1,TRBV12-3/TRBV12-4,-
CASSSRPPDFLHEQYF,TGCGCCAGCAGCTCAAGACCCCCAGATTTCCTTCACGAGCAGTACTTC,16,-,TRBJ2-7,TRBV5-1,-
CASAGAEAEYYEQYF,TGTGCCAGTGCCGGGGCTGAGGCAGAGTACTACGAGCAGTACTTC,15,-,TRBJ2-7,TRBV19,-
CASSYLWGRGETQYF,TGTGCCAGCAGTTACTTATGGGGGAGGGGAGAGACCCAGTACTTC,15,TRBD2,TRBJ2-5,TRBV6-5,-
CASSHGRDAWGMETDEKLFF,TGTGCCAGCTCACACGGCCGGGACGCGTGGGGAATGGAGACCGATGAAAAACTGTTTTTT,20,-,TRBJ1-4,TRBV18,-
CASSDVAGGQNEQFF,TGTGCCAGCAGTGACGTAGCGGGGGGGCAGAATGAGCAGTTCTTC,15,TRBD2,TRBJ2-1,TRBV6-4,-
CASSPTRTHEQYF,TGTGCCAGCAGCCCTACTAGGACCCACGAGCAGTACTTC,13,-,TRBJ2-7,TRBV9,-
CASSVGRGLYNEQFF,TGTGCCAGCAGTGTAGGGCGGGGGCTTTACAATGAGCAGTTCTTC,15,-,TRBJ2-1,TRBV2,-
CASSSGPDTQYF,TGTGCTAGTTCCTCCGGCCCAGATACGCAGTATTTT,12,-,TRBJ2-3,TRBV12-5,-
CASSFETGFSPLHF,TGTGCCAGCAGCTTCGAGACAGGGTTTTCACCCCTCCACTTT,14,TRBD1,TRBJ1-6,TRBV5-5,-
CASSYNPGTLRPQYF,TGTGCCAGCAGTTACAACCCCGGGACCCTTCGGCCCCAGTACTTC,15,-,TRBJ2-5,TRBV6-6,-
CSVNRGDSEQFF,TGCAGCGTCAACCGGGGGGACAGTGAGCAGTTCTTC,12,-,TRBJ2-1,TRBV29-1,-
CASSSGQNEQFF,TGTGCCAGCAGTTCGGGCCAGAATGAGCAGTTCTTC,12,-,TRBJ2-1,TRBV27,-
CASSLTGWTEAFF,TGTGCCAGTAGTCTTACAGGGTGGACTGAAGCTTTCTTT,13,-,TRBJ1-1,TRBV19,-
CASSLWSVEQFF,TGTGCCAGCAGCCTCTGGTCTGTGGAGCAGTTCTTC,12,-,TRBJ2-1,TRBV5-6,-
CASSLGMGLYEQYF,TGTGCCAGCAGCTTGGGTATGGGGCTCTACGAGCAGTACTTC,14,-,TRBJ2-7,TRBV5-6,-
CASSLTYGGYEQYF,TGTGCCAGCAGCTTAACGTATGGGGGCTACGAGCAGTACTTC,14,-,TRBJ2-7,TRBV11-2,-
CASSFSGEADTQYF,TGTGCCAGCAGTTTCTCGGGGGAGGCAGATACGCAGTATTTT,14,-,TRBJ2-3,TRBV12-3/TRBV12-4,-
CASHEGGAPNQPQHF,TGTGCCAGCCACGAGGGGGGGGCCCCTAATCAGCCCCAGCATTTT,15,-,TRBJ1-5,TRBV2,-
CSVPGGSSTDIQYF,TGCAGCGTTCCCGGAGGCAGTTCCACTGACATTCAGTACTTC,14,-,TRBJ2-4,TRBV29-1,once
CASSLSGGAYEQYF,TGTGCCAGCAGTCTTAGCGGGGGGGCCTACGAGCAGTACTTC,14,TRBD2,TRBJ2-7,TRBV13,-
CASSLRTGVDEQYF,TGTGCCAGCAGCTTAAGGACAGGGGTTGACGAGCAGTACTTC,14,TRBD1,TRBJ2-7,TRBV13,-
CASSLSGTLMNYGYTF,TGTGCCAGCAGTTTATCCGGGACACTAATGAACTATGGCTACACCTTC,16,-,TRBJ1-2,TRBV6-5,-
CATSMGEGYGYTF,TGTGCCACCAGCATGGGGGAGGGCTATGGCTACACCTTC,13,-,TRBJ1-2,TRBV15,-
CASSSDFTTNEKLFF,TGTGCCAGCAGCTCGGACTTCACAACTAATGAAAAACTGTTTTTT,15,-,TRBJ1-4,TRBV7-2,-
CASSYGGGQPQHF,TGTGCCAGCAGTTACGGGGGAGGCCAGCCCCAGCATTTT,13,-,TRBJ1-5,TRBV6-5,-
CASSPGGGKNIQYF,TGTGCCAGCAGCCCGGGGGGGGGCAAAAACATTCAGTACTTC,14,TRBD2,TRBJ2-4,TRBV7-9,-
CASSPPRGRRTGELFF,TGTGCCAGCAGCCCCCCTAGAGGAAGAAGGACCGGGGAGCTGTTTTTT,16,-,TRBJ2-2,TRBV7-8,-
CASSREGSIYGYTF,TGCGCCAGCAGCCGGGAGGGGTCTATCTATGGCTACACCTTC,14,-,TRBJ1-2,TRBV4-1,-